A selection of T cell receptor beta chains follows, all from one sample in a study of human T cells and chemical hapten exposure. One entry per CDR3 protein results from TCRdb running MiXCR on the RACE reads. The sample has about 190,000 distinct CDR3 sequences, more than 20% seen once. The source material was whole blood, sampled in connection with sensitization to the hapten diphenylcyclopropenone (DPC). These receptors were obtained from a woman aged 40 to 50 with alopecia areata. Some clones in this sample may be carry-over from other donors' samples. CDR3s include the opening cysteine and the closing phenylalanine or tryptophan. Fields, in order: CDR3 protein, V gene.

cdr3_aa: CSAREGSGANVLTF; v_call: TRBV20-1
cdr3_aa: CASSRAGSRNNEQFF; v_call: TRBV4-3
cdr3_aa: CSARSLGGQQETQYF; v_call: TRBV20-1
cdr3_aa: CAIKPAGQETQYF; v_call: TRBV10-3
cdr3_aa: CASRESSGNTIYF; v_call: TRBV6-1
cdr3_aa: CASSLPAQPQHF; v_call: TRBV7-2
cdr3_aa: CSARDIGREDNEQFF; v_call: TRBV20-1
cdr3_aa: CASTQGFYEQYF; v_call: TRBV6-2/TRBV6-3
cdr3_aa: CSVDRQGRFAEAFF; v_call: TRBV29-1
cdr3_aa: CSVEDPGLNTGELFF; v_call: TRBV29-1
cdr3_aa: CSAQGQTGNTIYF; v_call: TRBV29-1
cdr3_aa: CASSQDEGTTYEQYF; v_call: TRBV4-3
cdr3_aa: CASSYSYVNHAGTEAFF; v_call: TRBV6-5
cdr3_aa: CSARDTLRDRDEQYF; v_call: TRBV20-1
cdr3_aa: CAWNRQGGSPLHF; v_call: TRBV30
cdr3_aa: CASSYSTWTMYEQYF; v_call: TRBV6-2/TRBV6-3
cdr3_aa: CASSQGQGAAQPQHF; v_call: TRBV18
cdr3_aa: CASSLDGARTGELFF; v_call: TRBV5-1
cdr3_aa: CASSRDGLGPQHF; v_call: TRBV21-1
cdr3_aa: CASSRSLAGAGELFF; v_call: TRBV6-5
cdr3_aa: CASGTGSADTQYF; v_call: TRBV6-2/TRBV6-3
cdr3_aa: CASSDLADNTGELFF; v_call: TRBV6-4